The 15 T cell receptor beta chains presented below share a single source sample, sequenced in a study of T cells in Graves' hyperthyroidism and ophthalmopathy. Researchers took RNA transcripts and amplified the TCR beta CDR3 regions from them. Researchers ran a first-round RT-PCR on the TCR CDR3 using the HTBI primer set. From the multiplex PCR reads, TCRdb called clonotypes with MiXCR, one entry per CDR3 protein. The sample carries around 600,000 distinct CDR3 sequences, 11% to 15% recorded once. Sequenced material: blood. The receptors originated from a woman aged 18 to 35 with Graves' ophthalmopathy.

This clonotype occurred many times. The chain combines TRBV20-1 with TRBJ1-2; tentative D call: TRBD1 (5 bases). Trimming removed 3 bases at V and 4 bases at J, with 12 bases between. Germline loops: CDR1 DFQATT, CDR2 SNEGSKA (reference sequence). This CDR3 comprises 13 residues. CDR3 nucleotide sequence: TGCAGTGCTAGTAGTGGGGACCTCTATGGCTACACCTTC. Its translation is CSASSGDLYGYTF.

This clonotype was detected ten times or more. The chain is built from TRBV7-9 and TRBJ2-1; maybe TRBD2 (5 bases). There are 16 residues in the CDR3. Looked up from germline, CDR1 is SEHNR and CDR2 is FQNEAQ (reference sequence). Trimming shortened V by 4 bases and J by 5 bases, and 18 bases separated the two germline ends. The DNA for the CDR3 is TGTGCCAGCAGCTCTCAAAGGACTCCTACCCACAATGAGCAGTTCTTC. Amino acid sequence: CASSSQRTPTHNEQFF.

There are a few counts of this clonotype. The chain carries TRBV29-1 and TRBJ2-7, with TRBD1 matching 11 bases. The CDR3 has 12 amino acids. Germline loops: CDR1 SQVTM, CDR2 ANQGSEA. The J segment lost 6 bases and the V segment lost 7 bases, leaving 5 bases of the junction unmatched. The CDR3 loop reads CSAGTGGFEQYF. CDR3 in DNA: TGCAGCGCCGGGACAGGGGGATTCGAGCAGTACTTC.

This clonotype has just a few counts. The V and J genes are TRBV2 and TRBJ2-2; D not resolved. V was cut by 6 bases and J by 4 bases, with 6 bases left in between. The germline gives CDR1 SNHLY, CDR2 FYNNEI. The CDR3 loop spans 12 amino acids. For the CDR3, the DNA is TGTGCCAGCAGACGCTTCACCGGGGAGCTGTTTTTT. Protein product: CASRRFTGELFF. Supplemented by reference TRBV2 and TRBJ2-2, the full variable domain reads EPEVTQTPSHQVTQMGQEVILRCVPISNHLYFYWYRQILGQKVEFLVSFYNNEISEKSEIFDDQFSVERPDGSNFTLKIRSTKLEDSAMYFCASRRFTGELFFGEGSRLTVL.

This clonotype was counted at least ten times. This chain uses TRBV11-3 with TRBJ2-1; weak D call: TRBD1 (5 bases). Deletions cut 4 bases from V and 5 bases from J, with 12 bases between. This CDR3 has 14 residues. Germline CDR1 SGHNT, CDR2 YENEEA. CDR3 residues: CASSSGNLNNEQFF. In DNA, the CDR3 is TGTGCCAGCAGCTCAGGGAACTTAAACAATGAGCAGTTCTTC.

This clonotype has ten or more counts. The V and J genes are TRBV20-1 and TRBJ1-4; 8 nucleotides agree with TRBD1. The trim removed 6 bases at V and 5 bases at J, leaving 5 bases unmatched. Germline CDR1 DFQATT, CDR2 SNEGSKA (reference sequence). The CDR3 spans 13 residues. The CDR3 DNA is TGCAGTGCCACCGGGACAGGAAATGAAAAACTGTTTTTT. Encoded protein: CSATGTGNEKLFF.

The sample holds many counts of this clonotype. The rearrangement uses TRBV9 and TRBJ2-3; 9 bases line up with TRBD2. The CDR3 spans 15 residues. Germline-derived CDR1 and CDR2 are SGDLS and YYNGEE. The V gene end was trimmed by 0 bases and the J gene end by 4 bases; junction bases not matched to a gene: 3. CDR3 nucleotides: TGTGCCAGCAGCGTAGCGGAGCGGGAGGCAGATACGCAGTATTTT. As protein: CASSVAEREADTQYF.

This clonotype was detected ten times or more. The chain employs TRBV5-6 and TRBJ2-7, with 10 positions matching TRBD2. Germline loops: CDR1 SGHDT, CDR2 YYEEEE. The CDR3 runs to 13 residues. Germline trimming cut 6 bases from V and 5 bases from J; bases unmatched to any gene: 5. The CDR3 DNA reads TGTGCCAGCACTCGGCTAGCGGGAGACGAGCAGTACTTC. Its translation is CASTRLAGDEQYF.

Concerning this clonotype: A much larger clone differs by one base, so this may be a read error. This rearrangement joins TRBV18 to TRBJ2-7; possible D gene TRBD2, 5 bases. From germline, CDR1 is KGHSH and CDR2 LQKENI. CDR3 length: 13 amino acids. Trimming pared 3 bases from V and 5 bases from J, leaving 11 bases between. CDR3 region: CASSPPGSNEQYF. As DNA, the CDR3 is TGTGCCAGCTCACCCCCGGGGTCGAACGAGCAGTACTTC.

The chain links TRBV6-4 to TRBJ2-3; D gene uncertain. Germline CDR1 is MRHNA and CDR2 is SNTAGT. V was trimmed by 2 bases and J by 4 bases, leaving 13 bases between them. The CDR3 has 15 amino acids. CDR3: CASSDVASGADTQYF. Written as DNA, the CDR3 is TGTGCCAGCAGTGACGTGGCTAGTGGTGCAGATACGCAGTATTTT.

The table lists this clonotype with many counts. This sequence joins TRBV7-2 and TRBJ2-3, with unresolved D. Germline CDR1 and CDR2: SGHTA and FQGNSA. Trimming cost V 0 bases and J 0 bases, with 13 bases left between them. The CDR3 is 17 residues long. CDR3: CASSLAAGARSTDTQYF. DNA of the CDR3: TGTGCCAGCAGCTTAGCGGCAGGAGCTAGAAGCACAGATACGCAGTATTTT.

This clonotype was seen at least ten times. V is TRBV28 and J is TRBJ2-7, with D tentatively TRBD1 (5 bases). Trimming pared 8 bases from V and 1 base from J, leaving 12 bases between. From germline, CDR1 is MDHEN and CDR2 SYDVKM. The CDR3 has 13 residues. Here the CDR3 reads CASGRGASYEQYF. The DNA of the CDR3 is TGTGCCAGCGGCCGTGGGGCATCCTACGAGCAGTACTTC.

The chain is built from TRBV19 and TRBJ1-5, with 8 bases identical to TRBD1. From germline, CDR1 is LNHDA and CDR2 SQIVND (reference sequence). There are 17 residues in the CDR3. Trimming took 5 bases from V and 2 from J; bases not matched to a gene: 11. The CDR3 DNA is TGTGCCAGTAGTGCCATTGACAGGGGAGGGGGCAATCAGCCCCAGCATTTT. Protein: CASSAIDRGGGNQPQHF.

This clonotype was observed many times. The CDR3 loop reads CASSYEAALGGQYF. For the CDR3, the DNA is TGTGCCAGCAGTTACGAGGCGGCCCTAGGGGGGCAGTACTTC. The V call is TRBV6-2 or TRBV6-3, the J call TRBJ2-7; a weak D match, TRBD1 (6 bases). Germline V CDR1 and CDR2: MNHEY, SVGEGT. The CDR3 runs to 14 residues. Trimming shortened V by 2 bases and J by 9 bases, and 17 bases separated the two germline ends.

This clonotype was detected ten times or more. The chain joins TRBV6-1 to TRBJ2-1, with D perhaps matching TRBD1 (5 bases). The V end was cut by 9 bases, the J end by 6 bases, with 15 bases between. The CDR3 is 13 residues long. Germline CDR1 and CDR2: MNHNS and SASEGT. Here the CDR3 DNA reads TGTGCCAGTGACAGTACGAATATCAATGAGCAGTTCTTC. Amino acids: CASDSTNINEQFF.